A single T cell receptor beta chain is shown here with its context. With 5 bases removed from V and 8 bases from J, the gap between germline ends came to 12 bases. The CDR3 runs to 12 residues. These data originate in a study of blood T cell repertoires in COVID-19. Clones were sequenced by immunoSEQ multiplex PCR, and TCRdb holds only the in-frame ones, with some missing. The sample records about 150,000 clones, 80% to 90% being singletons. The TCR was taken from a woman between 40 and 50 years old with acute or convalescent COVID-19. The rearrangement links TRBV12-3 or TRBV12-4 to TRBJ1-2; D uncertain. The specimen was peripheral blood. CDR3 in DNA: TGTGCCAGCAGTAACATTTGGAGGGGCTACACCTTC. Protein sequence: CASSNIWRGYTF.